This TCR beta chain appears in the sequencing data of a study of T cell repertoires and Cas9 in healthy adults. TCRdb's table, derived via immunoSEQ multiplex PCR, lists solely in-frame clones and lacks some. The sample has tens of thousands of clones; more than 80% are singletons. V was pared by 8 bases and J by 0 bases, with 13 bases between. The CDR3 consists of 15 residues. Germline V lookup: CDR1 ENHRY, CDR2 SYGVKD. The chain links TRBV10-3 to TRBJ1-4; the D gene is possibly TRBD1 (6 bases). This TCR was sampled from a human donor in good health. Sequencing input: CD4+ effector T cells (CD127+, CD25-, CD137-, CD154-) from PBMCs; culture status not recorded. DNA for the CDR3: TGTGCCATCGGGGGGGGGCCCGCAACTAATGAAAAACTGTTTTTT. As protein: CAIGGGPATNEKLFF.